This T cell receptor (beta chain) was sequenced in a study of memory CD4+ T cells and cytomegalovirus serostatus. Single viable CD3+CD4+CD8-CD45RO+ cells were sorted as the memory CD4+ T cells. V gave up 1 base and J gave up 4 bases, with 10 bases separating them. Germline V gives CDR1 SGHTA, CDR2 FQGNSA. The CDR3 is 14 residues long. TCRdb's table, derived via immunoSEQ multiplex PCR, lists solely in-frame clones and lacks some. The sample includes 80,000 to 100,000 clones, 75% to 90% of them seen just once. The chain combines TRBV7-2 with TRBJ2-5; TRBD2 might be the D (5 bases). The TCR sequence derives from an adult in good health and CMV-seropositive. Sequencing used memory CD4+ T cells from blood. CDR3 protein: CASSLGGGRETQYF. As DNA, the CDR3 is TGTGCCAGCAGCTTAGGTGGTGGGAGAGAGACCCAGTACTTC.